This TCR beta chain was captured by sequencing in a study of cytotoxic CD8 clonotypes in ibrutinib-treated CLL. Study as a whole: Of a cohort that held about 12 relapsed/refractory and around 16 treatment-naive patients, some 17 were IGHV unmutated. Investigators reported approximately 25 partial and 2 complete responses; after median around 6 years, approximately 15 patients remained remitted and around twelve progressed. Study results and limitations: Clonality went up at ibrutinib response and then declined back toward baseline at progression.

Repertoires were generated with immunoSEQ multiplex PCR, while TCRdb's copy carries only in-frame clones and drops some. Of more than 140,000 clones listed, roughly 77% are singletons. This clone has just a few counts. Antigen specificity is unknown. Germline CDR1 MNHEY, CDR2 SVGAGI. Trimming took off 5 bases at V and 4 bases at J, with 17 bases between the two ends. The CDR3 runs 15 residues. The chain links TRBV6-5 to TRBJ1-2; no clear D. Here the sequenced sample was PBMCs, taken after 12 months of ibrutinib treatment. The clonotype originates from a human donor with chronic lymphocytic leukemia. The CDR3 DNA reads as TGTGCCAGCAGTAAGACATACACCGCTGGCTATGGCTACACCTTC. Amino acid sequence: CASSKTYTAGYGYTF.